A single sample is the source of the 28 T cell receptor beta chains below, sequenced in a study of T cell changes during pregnancy in multiple sclerosis. Using immunoSEQ multiplex PCR, the repertoire was profiled, and TCRdb retains in-frame clones only, with some absent. The sample shows roughly 80,000 clones, 85% to 95% of them seen only once. The starting material was peripheral blood, obtained in the second trimester of pregnancy. The source of these receptors is a female donor with multiple sclerosis, enrolled in a pregnancy study.

The V and J genes are TRBV5-6 and TRBJ1-6, with 10 bases identical to TRBD1. Germline lookup yields CDR1 SGHDT and CDR2 YYEEEE. With 2 bases clipped from V and 8 bases from J, the junction kept 7 bases outside the gene matches. There are 16 residues in the CDR3. The CDR3: CASSFLSGTGDSPLHF. The CDR3 DNA reads TGTGCCAGCAGCTTCCTTTCCGGGACAGGGGATTCACCCCTCCACTTT.

CDR3 in amino acids: CASTDTGEAFF. CDR3 in DNA: TGTGCCAGCACCGATACAGGGGAAGCTTTCTTT. This chain joins TRBV7-9 and TRBJ1-1; D is perhaps TRBD1 (6 bases). There are 11 residues in the CDR3. V lost 7 bases to trimming and J lost 8 bases, with 11 bases between them. Germline assignment: CDR1 SEHNR and CDR2 FQNEAQ (reference sequence).

The rearrangement uses TRBV2 and TRBJ1-2; TRBD1 agrees at 7 bases. CDR1 and CDR2 (germline): SNHLY, FYNNEI. The V and J ends lost 4 bases and 2 bases, in that order; junction bases with no gene match: 1. The CDR3 spans 13 residues. Here the CDR3 reads CASSAGGNYGYTF. The CDR3 DNA sequence: TGTGCCAGCAGTGCAGGGGGGAACTATGGCTACACCTTC.

The chain employs TRBV4-1 and TRBJ2-1, with 9 bases that match TRBD2. CDR3 length: 20 amino acids. Trimming took 0 bases from V and 4 from J; bases not matched to a gene: 16. Germline V gives CDR1 MGHRA, CDR2 YSYEKL. CDR3 DNA: TGCGCCAGCAGCCAAGACCCGGGACTAGCCAACCTCAAGACATACAATGAGCAGTTCTTC. This codes for CASSQDPGLANLKTYNEQFF.

V gene TRBV6-4 combines with J gene TRBJ1-2; D unclear. V lost 4 bases and J lost 4, with 10 bases in between. Germline CDR1 MRHNA, CDR2 SNTAGT. This CDR3 is 13 amino acids long. The CDR3 DNA reads as TGTGCCAGCAGTGCAACAGAGGGCTATGGCTACACCTTC. The encoded protein is CASSATEGYGYTF.

V usage is TRBV6-1 and J usage is TRBJ2-1, with TRBD2 matching 8 bases. Per germline, CDR1 MNHNS and CDR2 SASEGT. The length of the CDR3 is 16 residues. With V trimmed by 2 bases and J by 2 bases, 5 bases remained unmatched. The CDR3 reads CASSEPSGGAYNEQFF. CDR3 nucleotide sequence: TGTGCCAGCAGTGAACCCAGCGGGGGCGCCTACAATGAGCAGTTCTTC.

CDR3 sequence (DNA): TGTGCCAGCAGCGTAGGTCGGAGAGCAGCCCCAGAGACCCAGTACTTC. Protein sequence: CASSVGRRAAPETQYF. This chain uses TRBV9 with TRBJ2-5, with D uncertain. The CDR3 is made up of 16 amino acids. V was cut by 0 bases and J by 4 bases, with 16 bases left in between. Germline CDR1 is SGDLS and CDR2 is YYNGEE.

The rearrangement joins TRBV7-9 to TRBJ1-1; 12 bases align to TRBD1. Germline lookup yields CDR1 SEHNR and CDR2 FQNEAQ (reference sequence). J was trimmed by 4 bases and V by 5 bases; bases with no gene match: 14. The CDR3 has 18 residues. The CDR3 protein is CASSPNHRDRGRSTEAFF. In DNA form, the CDR3 reads TGTGCCAGCAGCCCCAACCACCGGGACAGGGGGCGTAGCACTGAAGCTTTCTTT.

J is TRBJ1-4 and V is TRBV5-6, with 7 bases that match TRBD1. The J segment lost 8 bases and the V segment lost 0 bases, leaving 1 base of the junction unmatched. This CDR3 has 13 residues. Looked up from germline, CDR1 is SGHDT and CDR2 is YYEEEE. CDR3 region: CASSLVTGEKLFF. In nucleotides, the CDR3 is TGTGCCAGCAGCTTGGTGACAGGGGAAAAACTGTTTTTT.

The chain recombines TRBV18 with TRBJ2-1; 10 bases map to TRBD2. Per the germline V gene, CDR1 is KGHSH and CDR2 is LQKENI. With 4 bases clipped from V and 4 bases from J, the junction kept 4 bases outside the gene matches. CDR3 size: 15 residues. CDR3 sequence (DNA): TGTGCCAGCTCACTGAGCGGGGGGGCTTACAATGAGCAGTTCTTC. This codes for CASSLSGGAYNEQFF.

This chain joins TRBV20-1 and TRBJ2-1, with TRBD2 matching 7 bases. Germline CDR1 DFQATT, CDR2 SNEGSKA (reference sequence). The CDR3 sequence is 11 residues long. CDR3 amino acids: CSGGKNNEQFF. In DNA form, the CDR3 reads TGCAGCGGGGGGAAAAACAATGAGCAGTTCTTC.

The chain employs TRBV6-1 and TRBJ2-7; the D gene is possibly TRBD2 (7 bases). The CDR3 is 17 amino acids. Germline-derived CDR1 and CDR2 are MNHNS and SASEGT. V lost 2 bases and J lost 3, with 20 bases in between. The chain's CDR3 is CASSEKGGARRYYEQYF. The CDR3, as DNA: TGTGCCAGCAGTGAAAAGGGGGGGGCCAGACGTTACTACGAGCAGTACTTC.

This clone was observed a few times. This rearrangement joins TRBV6-1 to TRBJ2-3, with 8 nucleotides matching TRBD2. The germline gives CDR1 MNHNS, CDR2 SASEGT. J lost 1 base, V lost 1 base, and 1 base had no gene match. The length of the CDR3 is 15 residues. CDR3 DNA sequence: TGTGCCAGCAGTGAAGTTAGCGGGGGCACAGATACGCAGTATTTT. Protein: CASSEVSGGTDTQYF.

The chain has TRBV18 and TRBJ2-7, with 9 bases identical to TRBD1. V trimming: 3 bases; J trimming: 7 bases; junction bases outside the gene matches: 7. Per germline, CDR1 KGHSH and CDR2 LQKENI. The CDR3 contains 14 residues. The CDR3 reads CASSPLDRGREQYF. CDR3 nucleotides: TGTGCCAGCTCACCCCTGGACAGGGGTCGGGAGCAGTACTTC.

The V and J genes are TRBV5-1 and TRBJ2-3, with 10 bases that match TRBD2. Germline V gene lookup returns CDR1 SGHRS and CDR2 YFSETQ. The junction had 2 bases not matched to a gene; V was cut back by 0 bases and J by 1 base. The CDR3 is 16 amino acids. The CDR3 DNA reads as TGCGCCAGCAGCTTGGGTGGGACTAGCGGCACAGATACGCAGTATTTT. This codes for CASSLGGTSGTDTQYF.

The CDR3 loop reads CASSVALTDTQYF. For the CDR3, the DNA is TGTGCCAGCAGCGTAGCTCTGACAGATACGCAGTATTTT. The rearrangement joins TRBV9 to TRBJ2-3; D gene unclear. CDR1 is SGDLS and CDR2 is YYNGEE in the germline V gene. The CDR3 totals 13 residues. The V end lost 0 bases, the J end lost 3 bases, and 5 bases lay between the germline ends.

The V gene is TRBV5-6, the J gene TRBJ2-3; 11 positions agree with TRBD2. The CDR3 has 17 amino acids. V was pared by 3 bases and J by 8 bases, with 14 bases of the junction left unmatched. Germline-derived CDR1 and CDR2 are SGHDT and YYEEEE. The CDR3 region has the DNA TGTGCCAGCAGCTCCCCCCCGGGACTAGCGGTTGGGGCTACGCAGTATTTT. Translation: CASSSPPGLAVGATQYF.

V and J are TRBV7-3 and TRBJ2-3, with D possibly matching TRBD1 (5 bases). V dropped 4 bases and J dropped 4 bases, with 9 bases sitting between them. Per the germline V gene, CDR1 is SGHTA and CDR2 is FQGTGA. The CDR3 length is 13 residues. CDR3 sequence (DNA): TGTGCCAGCAGCTCCCAAGGGGCAGATACGCAGTATTTT. This sequence encodes CASSSQGADTQYF. Full variable domain (rest looked up from reference TRBV7-3 and TRBJ2-3): GAGVSQTPSNKVTEKGKYVELRCDPISGHTALYWYRQSLGQGPEFLIYFQGTGAADDSGLPNDRFFAVRPEGSVSTLKIQRTERGDSAVYLCASSSQGADTQYFGPGTRLTVL.

This sequence joins TRBV9 and TRBJ1-6, with 10 bases matching TRBD1. In germline, CDR1 is SGDLS, CDR2 YYNGEE. The CDR3 totals 15 residues. V was pared by 5 bases and J by 9 bases, with 8 bases of the junction left unmatched. The CDR3 sequence: CASSPTGTGASPLHF. The CDR3 DNA is TGTGCCAGCAGTCCGACCGGGACAGGGGCTTCACCCCTCCACTTT.

The V and J genes are TRBV6-6 and TRBJ2-5; D unclear. This CDR3 is 12 amino acids long. Germline loops: CDR1 MNHNY, CDR2 SVGAGI (reference sequence). Trimming cost V 5 bases and J 7 bases, with 11 bases left between them. In DNA form, the CDR3 reads TGTGCCAGCAGTCCCCTTCCGGGGACCCAGTACTTC. It codes for CASSPLPGTQYF.

The chain recombines TRBV5-1 with TRBJ2-3; D not resolved. Trimming stripped 0 bases from V and 6 bases from J, with 11 bases between. Germline lookup yields CDR1 SGHRS and CDR2 YFSETQ. This CDR3 has 14 amino acids. The CDR3 sequence: CASSLDSPSDTQYF. The CDR3 DNA sequence: TGCGCCAGCAGCTTGGACAGCCCCTCGGATACGCAGTATTTT.

This chain joins TRBV2 and TRBJ2-6; D perhaps matches TRBD1 (5 bases). CDR3 length: 14 amino acids. Germline V CDR1 and CDR2: SNHLY, FYNNEI. The germline V and J ends were trimmed by 2 bases and 4 bases, with 6 bases remaining between them. The CDR3 is CASSESGGANVLTF. In nucleotides, the CDR3 is TGTGCCAGCAGTGAATCAGGGGGGGCCAACGTCCTGACTTTC. Full variable domain (remainder filled in from reference TRBV2 and TRBJ2-6): EPEVTQTPSHQVTQMGQEVILRCVPISNHLYFYWYRQILGQKVEFLVSFYNNEISEKSEIFDDQFSVERPDGSNFTLKIRSTKLEDSAMYFCASSESGGANVLTFGAGSRLTVL.

This clone has more than one count but fewer than ten. The chain combines TRBV5-1 with TRBJ1-1; 9 bases match TRBD1. The CDR3 consists of 14 residues. The germline CDR1 and CDR2 sequences are SGHRS and YFSETQ. Losses at the gene ends were 3 bases for V and 3 bases for J; bases not matched to a gene: 3. The CDR3 reads CASSSRTGDTEAFF. CDR3 nucleotide sequence: TGCGCCAGCAGCTCCCGGACAGGGGACACTGAAGCTTTCTTT. Based on the CDR3 plus reference TRBV5-1 and TRBJ1-1, the full variable domain is KAGVTQTPRYLIKTRGQQVTLSCSPISGHRSVSWYQQTPGQGLQFLFEYFSETQRNKGNFPGRFSGRQFSNSRSEMNVSTLELGDSALYLCASSSRTGDTEAFFGQGTRLTVV.

The sample holds one count of this clone. The rearrangement joins TRBV2 to TRBJ1-5; TRBD1 matches at 9 bases. Trimming took 6 bases from V and 1 from J; bases not matched to a gene: 1. This CDR3 has 14 amino acids. Germline CDR1 is SNHLY and CDR2 is FYNNEI. The CDR3 DNA sequence: TGTGCCAGCAGGGACAGGGGCAGCAATCAGCCCCAGCATTTT. Encoded protein: CASRDRGSNQPQHF.

This chain connects TRBV7-8 to TRBJ2-5, with 7 bases aligning to TRBD2. Germline V gene lookup returns CDR1 SGHVS and CDR2 FQNEAQ. This CDR3 has 18 amino acids. The trim removed 5 bases at V and 2 bases at J, leaving 17 bases unmatched. The CDR3 protein is CASSPGGSGVLSQETQYF. The CDR3 coding sequence is TGTGCCAGCAGCCCCGGGGGAAGCGGGGTCTTGTCACAAGAGACCCAGTACTTC.

The V and J genes are TRBV7-6 and TRBJ2-1; D unresolved. V lost 0 bases to trimming and J lost 7 bases, with 7 bases between them. The CDR3 totals 13 residues. Germline CDR1 is SGHVS and CDR2 is FNYEAQ. For the CDR3, the DNA is TGTGCCAGCAGCTTAGCGGCCCTGAATGAGCAGTTCTTC. It translates to CASSLAALNEQFF.

This rearrangement joins TRBV6-5 to TRBJ1-2; the D gene is possibly TRBD1 (6 bases). The germline V gene encodes CDR1 MNHEY and CDR2 SVGAGI. There are 14 residues in the CDR3. V lost 0 bases and J 4 bases, leaving 9 bases between the germline ends. The CDR3 bases are TGTGCCAGCAGTTACTCTCAGGGGATCTATGGCTACACCTTC. Residues: CASSYSQGIYGYTF.

In the case of this clone: One end of the junction varies from germline; a read error may be responsible. This chain connects TRBV2 to TRBJ1-2; TRBD1 matches 9 bases. The V gene's germline CDR1 is SNHLY and CDR2 FYNNEI. The CDR3 extends over 15 amino acids. The CDR3 DNA reads as TGTGCCAGCAGGGAAGGACAGGGGTCCTCTTATGGCTACACCTTC. Translated, it gives CASREGQGSSYGYTF.